One sample yielded the 27 T cell receptor beta chains listed below, sequenced in a study of cytomegalovirus exposure and HLA in healthy donors. 13 Jbeta primers and 60 Vbeta primers were used for the PCR. The assay was immunoSEQ multiplex PCR, and TCRdb's table has in-frame clones only and misses some. The table has approximately 220,000 clones, around 80% seen once. Sequenced material: PBMCs. The receptors originated from a man younger than 35 in good health and CMV-seronegative.

This clone was observed a handful of times. This sample includes further DNA sequences coding for the same CDR3. The chain joins TRBV5-1 to TRBJ1-2; a weak D match, TRBD1 (5 bases). Looked up from germline, CDR1 is SGHRS and CDR2 is YFSETQ. CDR3 size: 14 residues. V lost 2 bases, J lost 5 bases, and 13 bases lay in between. This CDR3 reads CASSLGQGNYGYTF. The CDR3 region has the DNA TGCGCCAGCAGCTTAGGGCAGGGCAATTATGGCTACACCTTC.

This rearrangement joins TRBV5-6 to TRBJ1-1; tentatively, D is TRBD1 (5 bases). This CDR3 spans 14 amino acids. Germline V lookup: CDR1 SGHDT, CDR2 YYEEEE. Trimming stripped 0 bases from V and 4 bases from J, with 10 bases between. Written as DNA, the CDR3 is TGTGCCAGCAGCTTGGGCCAGGGTCGCACTGAAGCTTTCTTT. It translates to CASSLGQGRTEAFF.

This clone has more than one count but fewer than ten. The sample carries other DNA sequences with the same CDR3. This rearrangement joins TRBV11-3 to TRBJ2-3; the match to TRBD2 covers 10 bases. This CDR3 spans 13 amino acids. The trim removed 5 bases at V and 6 bases at J, leaving 2 bases unmatched. Germline V gene lookup returns CDR1 SGHNT and CDR2 YENEEA. The DNA of the CDR3 is TGTGCCAGCAGCCTGGGACTAGCGGATACGCAGTATTTT. Amino acid sequence: CASSLGLADTQYF.

The chain carries TRBV29-1 and TRBJ2-7; 9 bases align to TRBD1. The ends lost 8 bases at V and 5 bases at J; junction bases unmatched: 10. The CDR3 length is 13 residues. Germline-derived CDR1 and CDR2 are SQVTM and ANQGSEA. This CDR3 reads CSIRTGDYHEQYF. The CDR3 bases are TGCAGCATCAGGACAGGGGACTACCACGAGCAGTACTTC.

The chain joins TRBV16 to TRBJ2-7; 9 bases are a match to TRBD1. The CDR3 has 15 residues. After removal of 3 bases from V and 4 bases from J, the junction contained 7 bases not matched to a gene. CDR1 and CDR2 from the germline V gene are KGHSY and FQNENV. CDR3 in amino acids: CASSHPGQGKYEQYF. CDR3 bases: TGTGCCAGCAGCCACCCGGGACAGGGTAAATACGAGCAGTACTTC.

V usage is TRBV27 and J usage is TRBJ2-3; 9 bases match TRBD1. This CDR3 region has 16 residues. J lost 0 bases, V lost 5 bases, and 6 bases had no gene match. Germline CDR1 and CDR2: MNHEY and SMNVEV (reference sequence). CDR3 DNA: TGTGCCAGCAGTACCTTGACAGGGGGGAGCACAGATACGCAGTATTTT. Its translation: CASSTLTGGSTDTQYF.

The V call is TRBV5-1, the J call TRBJ2-7; D unresolved. The CDR3 spans 13 residues. The V gene's germline CDR1 is SGHRS and CDR2 YFSETQ. Trimming cost V 0 bases and J 6 bases, with 10 bases left between them. The CDR3 loop is CASSLALVGEQYF. CDR3 in DNA: TGCGCCAGCAGCTTGGCCCTAGTCGGCGAGCAGTACTTC.

The chain uses TRBV5-4 and TRBJ2-5, with 10 bases that match TRBD2. The V and J ends lost 4 bases and 1 base, in that order; junction bases with no gene match: 4. Germline V gives CDR1 SGHNT, CDR2 YYREEE (reference sequence). The CDR3 consists of 15 residues. The CDR3 region is CASSTRTSGQETQYF. In nucleotides, the CDR3 is TGTGCCAGCAGCACCAGGACTAGCGGCCAAGAGACCCAGTACTTC.

This clone was recorded a few times. The CDR3 sequence is CASSKSGVLQPQHF. CDR3 sequence (DNA): TGTGCCAGCAGTAAATCAGGGGTTTTACAGCCCCAGCATTTT. The rearrangement uses TRBV6-1 and TRBJ1-5; tentatively, D is TRBD1 (6 bases). Germline CDR1 MNHNS, CDR2 SASEGT. CDR3 length: 14 residues. Trimming removed 5 bases from V and 7 bases from J, with 15 bases in between.

The CDR3 here is CASSKGTASTEAFF. CDR3 sequence (DNA): TGCGCCAGCAGCAAAGGGACAGCTTCAACTGAAGCTTTCTTT. The chain employs TRBV5-1 and TRBJ1-1, with 7 bases lining up with TRBD1. The trim removed 4 bases at V and 5 bases at J, leaving 8 bases unmatched. Germline assignment: CDR1 SGHRS and CDR2 YFSETQ. The CDR3 runs to 14 residues.

The rearrangement links TRBV2 to TRBJ2-7; D may be TRBD2 (5 bases). V lost 7 bases to trimming and J lost 3 bases, with 22 bases between them. Germline V CDR1 and CDR2: SNHLY, FYNNEI. CDR3 length equals 16 residues. In DNA, the CDR3 is TGTGCCAGCATCCGAAGCCCACTAGTGGATAACTACGAGCAGTACTTC. Translation: CASIRSPLVDNYEQYF.

This clone occurred a few times. The chain links TRBV5-5 to TRBJ2-1, with D tentatively TRBD2 (5 bases). Germline values: CDR1 SGHKS, CDR2 YYEKEE (reference sequence). The CDR3 spans 13 residues. Trimming stripped 4 bases from V and 3 bases from J, with 8 bases between. The CDR3, as DNA: TGTGCCAGCAGCCTTGACTACTACAATGAGCAGTTCTTC. Translating it yields CASSLDYYNEQFF.

This chain joins TRBV20-1 and TRBJ2-7; TRBD2 might be the D (5 bases). The length of the CDR3 is 11 residues. Trimming removed 6 bases from V and 7 bases from J, with 13 bases in between. Per the germline V gene, CDR1 is DFQATT and CDR2 is SNEGSKA (reference sequence). CDR3 amino acids: CSAGLLLEQYF. The CDR3 DNA reads TGCAGTGCCGGACTCCTCTTGGAGCAGTACTTC.

This sequence joins TRBV7-2 and TRBJ2-1; the match to TRBD2 covers 8 bases. CDR1 is SGHTA and CDR2 is FQGNSA in the germline V gene. The junction had 14 bases not matched to a gene; V was cut back by 4 bases and J by 9 bases. The CDR3 runs 16 residues. CDR3 amino acids: CASSSPRTSPTFEQFF. CDR3 coding DNA: TGTGCCAGCAGCTCGCCACGGACTAGCCCTACTTTTGAGCAGTTCTTC.

This clone was counted a single time. This rearrangement joins TRBV2 to TRBJ2-1, with 10 bases aligning to TRBD2. Germline loops: CDR1 SNHLY, CDR2 FYNNEI. Trimming removed 5 bases from V and 7 bases from J; junction bases left unmatched: 5. This CDR3 region has 14 residues. DNA for the CDR3: TGTGCCAGCAGTAGCGGGAGGGCCGGGAATGAGCAGTTCTTC. Protein sequence: CASSSGRAGNEQFF.

This clone was counted only a few times. The CDR3 loop reads CAISPGQNTEAFF. The CDR3 coding sequence is TGTGCCATCAGCCCGGGACAGAACACTGAAGCTTTCTTT. The rearrangement uses TRBV10-3 and TRBJ1-1; D may be TRBD1 (6 bases). This CDR3 has 13 amino acids. Between the trimmed V and J ends, which lost 6 bases and 1 base, there was a span of 9 bases. In germline, CDR1 is ENHRY, CDR2 SYGVKD.

This clone was picked up a small number of times. The gene calls are TRBV4-1 and TRBJ1-2; 7 nucleotides line up with TRBD1. After removal of 4 bases from V and 4 bases from J, the junction contained 6 bases not matched to a gene. Germline V lookup: CDR1 MGHRA, CDR2 YSYEKL. CDR3 length: 14 residues. The CDR3 DNA reads TGCGCCAGCAGCCCCGACGGGACAGTCTATGGCTACACCTTC. Its protein product is CASSPDGTVYGYTF.

The chain couples TRBV30 to TRBJ2-1, with 9 bases that match TRBD1. This CDR3 spans 15 amino acids. Unmatched junction bases numbered 5, after V lost 5 bases and J lost 0 bases. Germline V CDR1 and CDR2: GTSNPN, SVGIG (reference sequence). CDR3 residues: CAWDRGVSSYNEQFF. DNA of the CDR3: TGTGCCTGGGACAGGGGGGTTAGCTCCTACAATGAGCAGTTCTTC.

The genes are TRBV6-1 and TRBJ2-7; D is unresolved. CDR1 and CDR2 (germline): MNHNS, SASEGT. V lost 6 bases and J lost 2, with 8 bases in between. This CDR3 contains 12 residues. The DNA for the CDR3 is TGTGCCAGCAGGGGCCTTCCCTACGAGCAGTACTTC. The encoded protein is CASRGLPYEQYF.

The rearrangement uses TRBV5-4 and TRBJ1-3; TRBD1 matches 8 bases. The V gene's germline CDR1 is SGHNT and CDR2 YYREEE (reference sequence). The CDR3 totals 13 residues. V dropped 4 bases and J dropped 8; count of bases not matched to a gene: 5. Here the CDR3 DNA reads TGTGCCAGCAGCCCGGACAGGGTTGACACCATATATTTT. Translated: CASSPDRVDTIYF. The variable domain in full, with the rest retrieved from reference TRBV5-4 and TRBJ1-3, is ETGVTQSPTHLIKTRGQQVTLRCSSQSGHNTVSWYQQALGQGPQFIFQYYREEENGRGNFPPRFSGLQFPNYSSELNVNALELDDSALYLCASSPDRVDTIYFGEGSWLTVV.

In regard to this clone: The sample holds other DNA sequences that translate to the same CDR3. The V gene is TRBV5-1, the J gene TRBJ2-1; D not resolved. The length of the CDR3 is 15 residues. Germline V lookup: CDR1 SGHRS, CDR2 YFSETQ. Trimming cost V 0 bases and J 0 bases, with 7 bases left between them. Here the CDR3 DNA reads TGCGCCAGCAGCTTGGGGGCCAGCTCCTACAATGAGCAGTTCTTC. Its translation: CASSLGASSYNEQFF.

On this clone: Its ends do not fully match the called genes, so a read error is possible. V and J are TRBV11-2 and TRBJ2-7, with 7 bases matching TRBD1. Germline CDR1 and CDR2: SGHAT and FQNNGV. The CDR3 has 17 residues. The CDR3 protein is CAGSLGVSGTAFNEQYF. The CDR3 DNA reads TGTGCCGGCAGCTTAGGGGTATCCGGGACAGCGTTCAACGAGCAGTACTTC.

This clone was seen just once. Other DNA sequences in the same sample also yield this CDR3. The rearrangement links TRBV18 to TRBJ2-5; D remains ambiguous. V dropped 6 bases and J dropped 1 base, with 9 bases sitting between them. Germline loops: CDR1 KGHSH, CDR2 LQKENI. This CDR3 has 13 residues. CDR3 DNA sequence: TGTGCCAGCTCGCCCGGGTCCCAAGAGACCCAGTACTTC. Translating gives CASSPGSQETQYF.

The chain employs TRBV11-2 and TRBJ2-1, with 8 bases fitting TRBD2. V lost 1 base, J lost 4 bases, and 6 bases stayed unmatched. Germline assignment: CDR1 SGHAT and CDR2 FQNNGV. The CDR3 has 16 amino acids. CDR3: CASSLATSGSYNEQFF. The CDR3 DNA reads TGTGCCAGCAGCTTAGCCACTAGCGGCTCTTACAATGAGCAGTTCTTC.

The chain combines TRBV18 with TRBJ1-5, with 8 bases lining up with TRBD1. V was clipped by 3 bases and J by 0 bases; unmatched bases: 1. Germline CDR1 is KGHSH and CDR2 is LQKENI. CDR3 length equals 15 residues. DNA of the CDR3: TGTGCCAGCTCACCCGACAGGGGTAGCAATCAGCCCCAGCATTTT. It encodes CASSPDRGSNQPQHF. Using reference TRBV18 and TRBJ1-5 for the parts outside the CDR3, the full variable domain is NAGVMQNPRHLVRRRGQEARLRCSPMKGHSHVYWYRQLPEEGLKFMVYLQKENIIDESGMPKERFSAEFPKEGPSILRIQQVVRGDSAAYFCASSPDRGSNQPQHFGDGTRLSIL.

The V call is TRBV7-9, the J call TRBJ2-5; D call uncertain. The germline CDR1 and CDR2 sequences are SEHNR and FQNEAQ (reference sequence). V lost 5 bases, J lost 2 bases, and 15 bases lay in between. The CDR3 consists of 15 residues. DNA for the CDR3: TGTGCCAGCAGCCCGAATTACAGAAAACAAGAGACCCAGTACTTC. Protein sequence: CASSPNYRKQETQYF.

The chain uses TRBV5-1 and TRBJ2-7; 7 bases are a match to TRBD1. V was pared by 1 base and J by 2 bases, with 3 bases of the junction left unmatched. The CDR3 extends over 14 amino acids. Per germline, CDR1 SGHRS and CDR2 YFSETQ. This CDR3 is CASSLTGTAYEQYF. The CDR3 DNA is TGCGCCAGCAGCTTGACCGGGACAGCCTACGAGCAGTACTTC.